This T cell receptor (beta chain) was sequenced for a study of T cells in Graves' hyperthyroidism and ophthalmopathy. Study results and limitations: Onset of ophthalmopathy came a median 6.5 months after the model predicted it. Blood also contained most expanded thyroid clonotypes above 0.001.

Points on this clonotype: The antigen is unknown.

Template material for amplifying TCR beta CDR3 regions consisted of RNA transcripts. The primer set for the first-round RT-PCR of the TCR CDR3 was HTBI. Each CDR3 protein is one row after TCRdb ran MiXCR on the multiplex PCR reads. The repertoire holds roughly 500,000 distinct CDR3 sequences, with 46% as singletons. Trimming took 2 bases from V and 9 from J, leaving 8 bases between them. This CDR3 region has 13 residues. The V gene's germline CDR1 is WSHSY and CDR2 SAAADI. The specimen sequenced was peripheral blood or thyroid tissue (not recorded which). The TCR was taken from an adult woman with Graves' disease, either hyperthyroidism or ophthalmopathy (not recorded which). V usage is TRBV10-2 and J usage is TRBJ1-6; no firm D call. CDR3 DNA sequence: TGCGCCAGCAGTGAGAGGGTTGGTTCACCCCTCCACTTT. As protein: CASSERVGSPLHF.